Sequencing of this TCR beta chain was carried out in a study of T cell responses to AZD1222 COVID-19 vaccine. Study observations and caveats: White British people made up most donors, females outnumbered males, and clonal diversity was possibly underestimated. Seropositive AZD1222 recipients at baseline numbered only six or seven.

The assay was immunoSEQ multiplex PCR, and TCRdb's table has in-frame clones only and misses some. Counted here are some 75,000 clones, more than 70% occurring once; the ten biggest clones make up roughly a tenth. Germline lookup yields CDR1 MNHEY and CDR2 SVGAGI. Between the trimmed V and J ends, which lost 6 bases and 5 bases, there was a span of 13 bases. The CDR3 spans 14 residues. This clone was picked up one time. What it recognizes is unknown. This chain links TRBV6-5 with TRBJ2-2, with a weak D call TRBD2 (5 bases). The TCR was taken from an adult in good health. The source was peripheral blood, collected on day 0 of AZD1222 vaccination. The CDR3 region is CASRGPGETGELFF. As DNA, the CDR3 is TGTGCCAGCAGGGGCCCTGGGGAGACCGGGGAGCTGTTTTTT.